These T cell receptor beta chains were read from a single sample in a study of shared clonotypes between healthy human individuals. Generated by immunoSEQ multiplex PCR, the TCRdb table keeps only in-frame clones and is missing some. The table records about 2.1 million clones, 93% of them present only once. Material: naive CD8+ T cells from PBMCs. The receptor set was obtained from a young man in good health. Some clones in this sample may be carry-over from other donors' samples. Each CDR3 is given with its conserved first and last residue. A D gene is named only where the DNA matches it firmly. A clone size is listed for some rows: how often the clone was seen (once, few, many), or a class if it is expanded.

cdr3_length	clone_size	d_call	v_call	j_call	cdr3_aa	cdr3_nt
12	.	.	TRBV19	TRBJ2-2	CATQGYTGELFF	TGTGCCACGCAGGGATACACCGGGGAGCTGTTTTTT
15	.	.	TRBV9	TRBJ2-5	CASSALATSLETQYF	TGTGCCAGCAGCGCCCTAGCAACGTCTCTAGAGACCCAGTACTTC
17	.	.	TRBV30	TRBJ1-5	CAWSVASQVVSNQPQHF	TGTGCCTGGAGTGTTGCTTCTCAAGTCGTTAGCAATCAGCCCCAGCATTTT
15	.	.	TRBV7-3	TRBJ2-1	CASSHGAGTGYEQFF	TGTGCCAGCAGTCACGGGGCGGGAACGGGTTATGAGCAGTTCTTC
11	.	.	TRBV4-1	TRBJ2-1	CASSPGTQQFF	TGCGCCAGCAGCCCCGGGACCCAGCAGTTCTTC
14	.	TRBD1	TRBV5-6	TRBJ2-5	CASSLVGQQETQYF	TGTGCCAGCAGCTTGGTGGGACAGCAAGAGACCCAGTACTTC
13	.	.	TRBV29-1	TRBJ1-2	CSVVSGGAGGYTF	TGCAGCGTTGTTTCGGGGGGCGCCGGGGGCTACACCTTC
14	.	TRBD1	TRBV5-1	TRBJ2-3	CASSGQASTDTQYF	TGCGCCAGCAGCGGACAGGCTAGCACAGATACGCAGTATTTT
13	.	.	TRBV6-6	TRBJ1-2	CASRPGPRDGYTF	TGTGCCAGCAGACCGGGCCCTAGGGATGGCTACACCTTC
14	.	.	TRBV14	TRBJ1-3	CASSQDSSGNTIYF	TGTGCCAGCAGCCAAGACAGCTCTGGAAACACCATATATTTT
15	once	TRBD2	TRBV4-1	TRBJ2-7	CASSQVAGGMGEQYF	TGCGCCAGCAGCCAAGTAGCGGGAGGAATGGGCGAGCAGTACTTC
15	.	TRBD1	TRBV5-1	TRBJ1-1	CASSPGQGWNTEAFF	TGCGCCAGCAGCCCCGGACAGGGTTGGAACACTGAAGCTTTCTTT
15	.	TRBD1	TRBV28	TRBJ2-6	CASRWTGSGANVLTF	TGTGCCAGCAGGTGGACAGGGTCTGGGGCCAACGTCCTGACTTTC
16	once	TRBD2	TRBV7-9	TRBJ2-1	CASQDSFPGGQNEQFF	TGTGCCAGCCAAGACTCTTTTCCGGGAGGGCAAAATGAGCAGTTCTTC
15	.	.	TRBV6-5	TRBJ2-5	CASRPTTHYQETQYF	TGTGCCAGCAGACCAACGACTCACTACCAAGAGACCCAGTACTTC
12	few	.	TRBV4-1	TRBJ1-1	CASSLPGSEAFF	TGCGCCAGCAGCCTTCCGGGGTCTGAAGCTTTCTTT